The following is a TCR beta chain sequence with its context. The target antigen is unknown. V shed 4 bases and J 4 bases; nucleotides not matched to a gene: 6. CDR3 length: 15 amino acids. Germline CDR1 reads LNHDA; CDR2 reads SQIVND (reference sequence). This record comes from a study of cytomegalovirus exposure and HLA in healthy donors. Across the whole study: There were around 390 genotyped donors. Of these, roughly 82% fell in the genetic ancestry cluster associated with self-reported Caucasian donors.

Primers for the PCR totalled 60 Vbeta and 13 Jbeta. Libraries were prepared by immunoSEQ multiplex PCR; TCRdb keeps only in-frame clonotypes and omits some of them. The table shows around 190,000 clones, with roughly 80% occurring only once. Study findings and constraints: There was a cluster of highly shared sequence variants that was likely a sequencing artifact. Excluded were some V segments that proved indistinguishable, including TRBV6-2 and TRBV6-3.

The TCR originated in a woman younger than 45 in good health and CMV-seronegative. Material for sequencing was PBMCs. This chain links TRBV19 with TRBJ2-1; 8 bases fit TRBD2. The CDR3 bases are TGTGCCAGTAGTAGGCGGGTAGCGGGGTACAATGAGCAGTTCTTC. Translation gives CASSRRVAGYNEQFF.